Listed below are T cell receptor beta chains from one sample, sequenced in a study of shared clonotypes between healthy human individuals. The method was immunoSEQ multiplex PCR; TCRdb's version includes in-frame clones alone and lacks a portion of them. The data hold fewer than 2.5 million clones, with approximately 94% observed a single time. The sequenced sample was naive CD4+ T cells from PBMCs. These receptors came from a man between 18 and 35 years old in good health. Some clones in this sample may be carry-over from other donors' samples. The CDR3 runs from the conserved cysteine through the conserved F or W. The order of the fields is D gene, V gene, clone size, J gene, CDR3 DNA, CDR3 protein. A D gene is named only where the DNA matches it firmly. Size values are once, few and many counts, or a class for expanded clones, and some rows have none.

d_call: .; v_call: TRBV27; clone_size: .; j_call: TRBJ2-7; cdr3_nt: TGTGCCAGCAGTTCTTACCCTCGGACCCAGTCCACCTACGAGCAGTACTTC; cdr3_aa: CASSSYPRTQSTYEQYF
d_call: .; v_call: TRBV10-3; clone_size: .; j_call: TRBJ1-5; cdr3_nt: TGTGCCATCAGCCCGTGGAGGACCGAGGGCAATCAGCCCCAGCATTTT; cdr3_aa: CAISPWRTEGNQPQHF
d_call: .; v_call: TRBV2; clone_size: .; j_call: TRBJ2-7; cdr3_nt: TGTGCCAGCAGGATTACAGCCGAGCAGTACTTC; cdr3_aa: CASRITAEQYF
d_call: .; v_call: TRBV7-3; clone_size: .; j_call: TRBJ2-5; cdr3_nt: TGTGCCAGCAGCCCTCAGGGCTCAGAGACCCAGTACTTC; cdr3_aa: CASSPQGSETQYF
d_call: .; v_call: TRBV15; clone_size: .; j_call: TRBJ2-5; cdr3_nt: TGTGCCACCAGCAGAGATAGGCAGGGCCGTGCGGTCCAGTACTTC; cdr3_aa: CATSRDRQGRAVQYF
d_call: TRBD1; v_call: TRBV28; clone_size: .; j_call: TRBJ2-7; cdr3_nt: TGTGCCAGCAGTTCAGGGGGCGTCGTCCACGAGCAGTACTTC; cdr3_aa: CASSSGGVVHEQYF
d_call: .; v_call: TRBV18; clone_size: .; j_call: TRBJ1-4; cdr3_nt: TGTGCCAGCTCACCGTCGGACGCCGAAAAACTGTTTTTT; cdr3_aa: CASSPSDAEKLFF
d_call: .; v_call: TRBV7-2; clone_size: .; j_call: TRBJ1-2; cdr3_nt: TGTGCCAGCAGCCCGGCAGGGCTCCTCTCTATCAAGGAAGGCTACACCTTC; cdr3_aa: CASSPAGLLSIKEGYTF
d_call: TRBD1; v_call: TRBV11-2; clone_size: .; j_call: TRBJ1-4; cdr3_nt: TGTGCCAGTCAGGGGACAGGGATATCTCTCGGTTTT; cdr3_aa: CASQGTGISLGF
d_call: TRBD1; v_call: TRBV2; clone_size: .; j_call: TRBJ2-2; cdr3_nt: TGTGCCAGCAGTGCTTCTCTCAGGGACAGGCAGGGCGGGGAGCTGTTTTTT; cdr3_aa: CASSASLRDRQGGELFF
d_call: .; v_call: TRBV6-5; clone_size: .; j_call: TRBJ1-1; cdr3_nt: TGTGCCAGCATATCAGGGACCGCTGAAGCTTTCTTT; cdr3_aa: CASISGTAEAFF
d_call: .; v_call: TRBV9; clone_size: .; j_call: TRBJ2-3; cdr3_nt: TGTGCCAGCAGCGTCCTGTCAGATACGCAGTATTTT; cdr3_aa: CASSVLSDTQYF
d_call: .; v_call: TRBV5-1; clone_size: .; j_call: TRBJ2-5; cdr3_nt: TGCGCCAGCACCGCGAGGGGGAGCCAAGAGACCCAGTACTTC; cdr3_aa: CASTARGSQETQYF
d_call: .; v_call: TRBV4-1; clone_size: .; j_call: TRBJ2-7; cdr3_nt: TGCGCCAGCAGCCTAGACAGGCCGCGCTCCTACGAGCAGTACTTC; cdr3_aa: CASSLDRPRSYEQYF
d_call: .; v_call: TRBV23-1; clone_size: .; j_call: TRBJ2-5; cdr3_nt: TGCGCCAGCAGTCAGATCAGTTCCAGCGGGGAGACCCAGTACTTC; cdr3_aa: CASSQISSSGETQYF
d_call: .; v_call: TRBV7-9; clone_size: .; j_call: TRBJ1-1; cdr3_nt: TGTGCCAGCAATCGGCCGGGCGGAAAAGCTTTCTTT; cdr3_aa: CASNRPGGKAFF
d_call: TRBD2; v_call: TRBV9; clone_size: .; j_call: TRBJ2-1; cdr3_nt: TGTGCCAGCAGCAATATAGCGGGAGCCTACAATGAGCAGTTCTTC; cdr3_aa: CASSNIAGAYNEQFF
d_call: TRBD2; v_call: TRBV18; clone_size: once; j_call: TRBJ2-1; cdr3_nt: TGTGCCAGCTCACCACTCCCTAGCGGGAATCGTTATGAGCAGTTCTTC; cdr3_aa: CASSPLPSGNRYEQFF
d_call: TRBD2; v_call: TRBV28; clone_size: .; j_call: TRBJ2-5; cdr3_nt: TGTGCCAGCCTAAGCGGGATTGGGGAGACCCAGTACTTC; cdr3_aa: CASLSGIGETQYF
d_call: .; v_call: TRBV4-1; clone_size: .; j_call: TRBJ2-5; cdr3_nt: TGCGCCAGCAGCCAAAACCTGGGGCAGGGAGTGATCGGGAATCCCCTCGAGACCCAGTACTTC; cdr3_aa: CASSQNLGQGVIGNPLETQYF
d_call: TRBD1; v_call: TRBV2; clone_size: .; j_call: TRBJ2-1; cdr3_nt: TGTGCCAGCCCACTCGACAGGGACGGAGAGCAGTTCTTC; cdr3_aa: CASPLDRDGEQFF
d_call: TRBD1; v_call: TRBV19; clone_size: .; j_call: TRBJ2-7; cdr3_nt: TGTGCCAGTAGTCCGGGACAGTCATCCTACGAGCAGTACTTC; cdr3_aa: CASSPGQSSYEQYF
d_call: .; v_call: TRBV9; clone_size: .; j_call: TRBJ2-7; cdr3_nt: TGTGCCAGCAGCGGCGGGATCGGCGAGCAGTACTTC; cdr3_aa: CASSGGIGEQYF
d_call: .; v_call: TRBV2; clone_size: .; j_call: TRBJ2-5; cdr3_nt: TGTGCCAGCAGGATCGGCCAGCCAGCCGAAGAGACCCAGTACTTC; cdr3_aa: CASRIGQPAEETQYF
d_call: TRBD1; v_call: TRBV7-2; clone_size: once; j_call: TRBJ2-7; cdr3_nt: TGTGCCAGCAGCCCTGGACAGGGGAGAACCTACGAGCAGTACTTC; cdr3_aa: CASSPGQGRTYEQYF
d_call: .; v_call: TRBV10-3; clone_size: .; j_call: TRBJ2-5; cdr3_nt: TGTGCCATCAGTAATTTGGGGATGGTGGCCCAAGAGACCCAGTACTTC; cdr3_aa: CAISNLGMVAQETQYF
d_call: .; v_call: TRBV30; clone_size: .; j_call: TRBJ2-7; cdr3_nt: TGTGCCTGTCGGACGGCCTCCTACGAGCAGTACTTC; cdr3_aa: CACRTASYEQYF
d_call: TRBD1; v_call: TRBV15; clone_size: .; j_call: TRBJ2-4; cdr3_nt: TGTGCCACCAGCAGAGATTCGGCAGGGGGAAACATTCAGTACTTC; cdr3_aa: CATSRDSAGGNIQYF
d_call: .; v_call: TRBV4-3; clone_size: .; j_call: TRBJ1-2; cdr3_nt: TGCGCCAGCAGCCCCCTTTTGGGGGTTGAATATGGCTACACCTTC; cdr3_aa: CASSPLLGVEYGYTF
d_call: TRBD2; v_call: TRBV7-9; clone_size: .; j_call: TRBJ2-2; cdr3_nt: TGTGCCAGCAGCTTTATCGGGGGGTCAGTAACCGGGGAGCTGTTTTTT; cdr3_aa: CASSFIGGSVTGELFF
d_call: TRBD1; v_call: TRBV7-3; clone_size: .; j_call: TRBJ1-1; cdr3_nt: TGTGCCAGCAGCCAAGCCGGGACAGGGACAACTGAAGCTTTCTTT; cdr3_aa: CASSQAGTGTTEAFF
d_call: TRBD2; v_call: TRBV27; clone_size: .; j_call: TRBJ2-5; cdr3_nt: TGTGCCAGCAGACGGACTAGCTCTTCTGAGACCCAGTACTTC; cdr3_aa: CASRRTSSSETQYF
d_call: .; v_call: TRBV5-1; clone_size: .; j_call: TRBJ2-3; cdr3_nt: TGCGCCAGCAATGATGCAGGGGGCACAGATACGCAGTATTTT; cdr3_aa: CASNDAGGTDTQYF
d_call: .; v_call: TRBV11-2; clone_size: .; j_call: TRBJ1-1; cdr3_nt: TGTGCCAGCAGGGGTGTGAACACTGAAGCTTTCTTT; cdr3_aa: CASRGVNTEAFF
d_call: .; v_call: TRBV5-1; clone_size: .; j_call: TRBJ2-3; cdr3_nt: TGCGCCAGCAGCTTATCTTTTGACTACCCCACAGATACGCAGTATTTT; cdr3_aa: CASSLSFDYPTDTQYF
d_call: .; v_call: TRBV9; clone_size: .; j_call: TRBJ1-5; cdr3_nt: TGTGCCAGCAGCGTAGGTGTCGGTAATCAGCCCCAGCATTTT; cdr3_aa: CASSVGVGNQPQHF
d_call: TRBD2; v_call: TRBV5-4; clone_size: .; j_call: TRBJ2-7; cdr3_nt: TGTGCCAGCAGCCCGGGGGGGGGTAGCTCCTACGAGCAGTACTTC; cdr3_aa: CASSPGGGSSYEQYF
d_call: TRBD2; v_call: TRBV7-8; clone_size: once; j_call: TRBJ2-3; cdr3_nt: TGTGCCAGCAGCTTAGCACAGCGGGGGGGCACAGATACGCAGTATTTT; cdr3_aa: CASSLAQRGGTDTQYF
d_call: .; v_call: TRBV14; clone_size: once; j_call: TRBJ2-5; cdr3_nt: TGTGCCAGCAGTGGTAGCGGAGAGACCCAGTACTTC; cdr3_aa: CASSGSGETQYF
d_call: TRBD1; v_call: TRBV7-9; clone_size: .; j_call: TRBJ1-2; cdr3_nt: TGTGCCAGCAGCCAAGGGACAGGCTCCGTTCTTGGTGGCTACACCTTC; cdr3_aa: CASSQGTGSVLGGYTF
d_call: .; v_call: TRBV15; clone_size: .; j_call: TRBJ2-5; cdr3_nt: TGTGCCACCAGCAGCCCTTCCCGGGACGCCCAAGACTTC; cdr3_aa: CATSSPSRDAQDF